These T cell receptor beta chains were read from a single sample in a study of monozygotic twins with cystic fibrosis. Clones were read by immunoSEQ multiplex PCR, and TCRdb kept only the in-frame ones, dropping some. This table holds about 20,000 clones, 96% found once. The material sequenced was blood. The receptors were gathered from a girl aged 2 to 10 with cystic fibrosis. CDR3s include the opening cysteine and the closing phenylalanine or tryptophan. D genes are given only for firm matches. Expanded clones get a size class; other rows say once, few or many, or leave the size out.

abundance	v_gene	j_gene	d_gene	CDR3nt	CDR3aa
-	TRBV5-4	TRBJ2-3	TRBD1	TGTGCCAGCAGCTCTGACAGGGGACGTCTAGGGCAGTATTTT	CASSSDRGRLGQYF
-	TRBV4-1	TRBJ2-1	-	TGCGCCAGCAGCCAAGAGGGCCTGCTCTACAATGAGCAGTTCTTC	CASSQEGLLYNEQFF
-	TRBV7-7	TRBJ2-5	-	TGTGCTAGCAGCTTAGCTTGGGGGGCGGAGACCCAGTACTTC	CASSLAWGAETQYF
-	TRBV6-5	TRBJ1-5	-	TGTGCCAGCAGTTACTTGGGGGACCAGCCCCAGCATTTT	CASSYLGDQPQHF
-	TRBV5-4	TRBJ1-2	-	TGTGCCAGCAGCTTGGAACCCTATGGCTACACCTTC	CASSLEPYGYTF
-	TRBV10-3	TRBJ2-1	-	TGTGCCATCAGTGTGGTGGGGGCCCACAATGAGCAGTTCTTC	CAISVVGAHNEQFF
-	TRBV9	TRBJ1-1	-	TGTGCCAGCAGCACCCGGACAGCCACTGAAGCTTTCTTT	CASSTRTATEAFF
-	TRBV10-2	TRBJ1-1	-	TGCGCCAGCAGTGAGTACCTGAACACTGAAGCTTTCTTT	CASSEYLNTEAFF
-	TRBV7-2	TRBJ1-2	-	TGTGCCAGCAGCATAGATACAGGGAACTATGGCTACACCTTC	CASSIDTGNYGYTF
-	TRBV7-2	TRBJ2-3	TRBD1	TGTGCCAGCACCCCCGGGCTGGGACAGGGTACGTTAGCGCAGTATTTT	CASTPGLGQGTLAQYF
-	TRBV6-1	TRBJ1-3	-	TGTGCCAGCGGGGCCAGGGAAGGAAACACCATATATTTT	CASGAREGNTIYF
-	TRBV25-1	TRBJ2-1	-	TGTGCCAGCAGTGCCCTTAGTTACCACGAGCAGTTCTTC	CASSALSYHEQFF
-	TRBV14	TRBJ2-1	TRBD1	TGTGCCAGCAGCCAAGAAGGACAGGGGAGAGCCTCCTACAATGAGCAGTTCTTC	CASSQEGQGRASYNEQFF
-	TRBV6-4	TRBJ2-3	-	TGTGCCCCCCGGGTTGTAGATACGCAGTATTTT	CAPRVVDTQYF
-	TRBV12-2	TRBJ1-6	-	TGTGCAAGTCGCCTCCTGGACATTTTAGGGAATTCACCCCTCCACTTT	CASRLLDILGNSPLHF
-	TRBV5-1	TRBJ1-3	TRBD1	TGCGCCAGCAGCTCGTACACAGGGGGAGCCGGAAACACCATATATTTT	CASSSYTGGAGNTIYF
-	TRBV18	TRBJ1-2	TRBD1	TGTGCCAGCTCAACAGGGGACTATGGCTACACCTTC	CASSTGDYGYTF
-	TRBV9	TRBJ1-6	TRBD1	TGTGCCAGCAGCGGGGGACAGGGGGCGCCGATATCACCCCTCCACTTT	CASSGGQGAPISPLHF
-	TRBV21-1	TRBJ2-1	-	TGTGCCAGCACCAACCCTCGGGGGCGGGGGAATGAGCAGTTCTTC	CASTNPRGRGNEQFF
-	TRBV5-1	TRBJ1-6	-	TGCGCCAGCAGCTTGGGGAAAGGCTCCTATAATTCACCCCTCCACTTT	CASSLGKGSYNSPLHF
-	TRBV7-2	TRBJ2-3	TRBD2	TGTGCCAGCAGCTTAGGACTAGCGGGGGGCGATACGCAGTATTTT	CASSLGLAGGDTQYF
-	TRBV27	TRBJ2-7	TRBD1	TGTGCCAGCAGTCCAGGGACAGGGTTTTACAACGAGCAGTACTTC	CASSPGTGFYNEQYF
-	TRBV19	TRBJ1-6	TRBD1	TGTGCCAGTAGTATTCCCGACAGGGGAAGTTCACCCCTCCACTTT	CASSIPDRGSSPLHF
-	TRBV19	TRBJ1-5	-	TGTGCCAGTAGTATTGGTGCCGGCCTTCGCCATCAGCCCCAGCATTTT	CASSIGAGLRHQPQHF
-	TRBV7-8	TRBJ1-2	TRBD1	TGTGCCAGCAGCCCCTACCGGACAGGGGCTAACTATGGCTACACCTTC	CASSPYRTGANYGYTF
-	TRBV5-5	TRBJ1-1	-	TGTGCCAGCAGCTTTAGGGGGGCCACTGAAGCTTTCTTT	CASSFRGATEAFF
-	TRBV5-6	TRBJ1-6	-	TGTGCCAGCAGTTCTGACAGTCTGAGCTCCTATAATTCACCCCTCCACTTT	CASSSDSLSSYNSPLHF
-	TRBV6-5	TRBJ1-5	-	TGTGCCAGCAGTCTCAGCCCGACAGTCAATCAGCCCCAGCATTTT	CASSLSPTVNQPQHF
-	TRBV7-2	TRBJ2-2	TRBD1	TGTGCCAGCAGCTCAAGAGGCAGGGGGCGCGAGGAGCTGTTTTTT	CASSSRGRGREELFF
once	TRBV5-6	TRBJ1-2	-	TGTGCCAGCAGCTCGCGCATCCGGGACACCGGTACGCTTTGGGTGAGGACCTTC	CASSSRIRDTGTLWVRTF
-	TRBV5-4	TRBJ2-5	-	TGTGCCAGCACCCCGAGGGGACTGGGGGAGACCCAGTACTTC	CASTPRGLGETQYF
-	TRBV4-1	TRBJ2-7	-	TGCGCCAGCAGCCAAGATGCATTTCAAGCCAGCCGCGTCAACTCCTACGAGCAGTACTTC	CASSQDAFQASRVNSYEQYF
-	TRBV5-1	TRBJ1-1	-	TGCGCCAGCAGCTTAGCAGGGGACACTGAAGCTTTCTTT	CASSLAGDTEAFF
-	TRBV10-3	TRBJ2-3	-	TGTGCCATCAGCCGAGGCGGGTTCACAGATACGCAGTATTTT	CAISRGGFTDTQYF
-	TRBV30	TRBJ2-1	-	TGTGCCTGGAGTGTACTGGGCCTCTACAATGAGCAGTTCTTC	CAWSVLGLYNEQFF
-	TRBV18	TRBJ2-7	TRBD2	TGTGCCAGCTCACCACAGCCTAGCGGGACCTACGAGCAGTACTTC	CASSPQPSGTYEQYF